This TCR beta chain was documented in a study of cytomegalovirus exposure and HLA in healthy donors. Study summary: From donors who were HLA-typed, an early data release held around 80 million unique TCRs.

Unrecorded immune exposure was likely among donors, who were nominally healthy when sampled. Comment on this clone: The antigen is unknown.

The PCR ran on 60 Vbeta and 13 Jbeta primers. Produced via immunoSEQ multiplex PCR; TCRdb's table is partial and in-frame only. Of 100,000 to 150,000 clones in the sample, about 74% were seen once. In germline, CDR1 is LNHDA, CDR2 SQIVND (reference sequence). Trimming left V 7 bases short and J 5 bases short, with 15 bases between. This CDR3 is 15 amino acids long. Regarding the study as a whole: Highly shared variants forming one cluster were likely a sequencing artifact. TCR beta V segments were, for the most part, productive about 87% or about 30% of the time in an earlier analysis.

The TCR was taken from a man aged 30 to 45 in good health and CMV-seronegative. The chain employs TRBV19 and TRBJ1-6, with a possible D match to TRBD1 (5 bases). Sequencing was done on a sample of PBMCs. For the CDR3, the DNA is TGTGCCAGTACCGACGGACAATCCAATAATTCACCCCTCCACTTT. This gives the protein CASTDGQSNNSPLHF.